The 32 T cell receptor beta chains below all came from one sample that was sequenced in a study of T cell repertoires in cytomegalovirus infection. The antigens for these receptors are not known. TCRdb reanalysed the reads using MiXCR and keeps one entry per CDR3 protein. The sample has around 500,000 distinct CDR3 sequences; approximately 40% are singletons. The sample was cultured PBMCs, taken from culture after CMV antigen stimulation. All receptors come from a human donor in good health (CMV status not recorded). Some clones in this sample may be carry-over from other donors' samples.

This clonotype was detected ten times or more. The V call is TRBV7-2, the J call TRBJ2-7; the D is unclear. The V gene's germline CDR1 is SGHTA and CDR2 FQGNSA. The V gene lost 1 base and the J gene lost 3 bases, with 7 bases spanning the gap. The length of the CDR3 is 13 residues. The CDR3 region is CASSLVSSYEQYF. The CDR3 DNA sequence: TGTGCCAGCAGCTTAGTATCAAGCTACGAGCAGTACTTC.

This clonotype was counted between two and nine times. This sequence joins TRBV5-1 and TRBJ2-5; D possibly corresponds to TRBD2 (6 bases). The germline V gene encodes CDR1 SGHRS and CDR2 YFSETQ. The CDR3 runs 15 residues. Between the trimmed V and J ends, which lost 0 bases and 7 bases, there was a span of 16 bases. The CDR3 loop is CASSLGGAVAVTQYF. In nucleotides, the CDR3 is TGCGCCAGCAGCTTGGGAGGCGCGGTAGCGGTGACCCAGTACTTC.

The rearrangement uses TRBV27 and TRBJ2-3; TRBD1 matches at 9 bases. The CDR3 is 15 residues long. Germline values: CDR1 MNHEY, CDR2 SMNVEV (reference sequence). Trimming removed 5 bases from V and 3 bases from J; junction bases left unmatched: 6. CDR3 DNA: TGTGCCAGCAGTCCCCGGGACAGGGTGACAGATACGCAGTATTTT. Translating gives CASSPRDRVTDTQYF.

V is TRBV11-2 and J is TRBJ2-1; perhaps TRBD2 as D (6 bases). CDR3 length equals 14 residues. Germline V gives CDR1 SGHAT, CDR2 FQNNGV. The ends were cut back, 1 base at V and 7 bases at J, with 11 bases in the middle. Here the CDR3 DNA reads TGTGCCAGCAGCTTAGTGCGGGGCCCAAATGAGCAGTTCTTC. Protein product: CASSLVRGPNEQFF.

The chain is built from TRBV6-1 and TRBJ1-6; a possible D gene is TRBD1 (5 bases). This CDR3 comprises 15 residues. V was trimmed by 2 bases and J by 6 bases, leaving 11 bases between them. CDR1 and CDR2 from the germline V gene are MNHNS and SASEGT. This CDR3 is CASSESGTGNSPLHF. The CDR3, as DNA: TGTGCCAGCAGTGAATCCGGGACTGGTAATTCACCCCTCCACTTT.

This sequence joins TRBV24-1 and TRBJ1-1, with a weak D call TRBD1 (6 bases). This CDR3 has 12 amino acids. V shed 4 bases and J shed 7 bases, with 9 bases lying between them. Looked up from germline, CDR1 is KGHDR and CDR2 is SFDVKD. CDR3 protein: CATSDPTGEAFF. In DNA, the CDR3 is TGTGCCACCAGTGACCCGACAGGTGAAGCTTTCTTT.

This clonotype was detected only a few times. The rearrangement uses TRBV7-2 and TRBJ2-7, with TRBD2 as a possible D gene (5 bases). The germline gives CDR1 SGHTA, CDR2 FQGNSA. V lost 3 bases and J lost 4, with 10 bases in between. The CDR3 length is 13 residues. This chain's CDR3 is CASSLAEGYEQYF. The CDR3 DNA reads TGTGCCAGCAGCTTGGCCGAGGGATACGAGCAGTACTTC. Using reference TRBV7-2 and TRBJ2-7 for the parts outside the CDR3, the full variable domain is GAGVSQSPSNKVTEKGKDVELRCDPISGHTALYWYRQSLGQGLEFLIYFQGNSAPDKSGLPSDRFSAERTGGSVSTLTIQRTQQEDSAVYLCASSLAEGYEQYFGPGTRLTVT.

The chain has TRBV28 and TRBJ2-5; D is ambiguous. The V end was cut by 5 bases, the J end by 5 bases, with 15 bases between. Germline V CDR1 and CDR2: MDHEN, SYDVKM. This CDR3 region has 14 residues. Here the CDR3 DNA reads TGTGCCAGCAGTCCTCTTATCGGACGGGAGACCCAGTACTTC. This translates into CASSPLIGRETQYF.

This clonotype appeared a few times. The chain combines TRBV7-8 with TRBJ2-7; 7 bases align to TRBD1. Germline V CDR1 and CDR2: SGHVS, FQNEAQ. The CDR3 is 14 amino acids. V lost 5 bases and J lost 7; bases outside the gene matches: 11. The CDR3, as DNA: TGTGCCAGCAGCCTCGGACAGGACTCCCTGGAGCAGTACTTC. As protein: CASSLGQDSLEQYF. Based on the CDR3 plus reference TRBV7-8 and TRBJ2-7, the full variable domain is GAGVSQSPRYKVAKRGQDVALRCDPISGHVSLFWYQQALGQGPEFLTYFQNEAQLDKSGLPSDRFFAERPEGSVSTLKIQRTQQEDSAVYLCASSLGQDSLEQYFGPGTRLTVT.

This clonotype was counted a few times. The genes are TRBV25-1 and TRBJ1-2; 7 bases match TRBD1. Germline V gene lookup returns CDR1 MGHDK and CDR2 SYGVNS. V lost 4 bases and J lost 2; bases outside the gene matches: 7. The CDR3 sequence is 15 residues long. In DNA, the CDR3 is TGTGCCAGCAGTGCAACAGGGGATGGGAACTATGGCTACACCTTC. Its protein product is CASSATGDGNYGYTF.

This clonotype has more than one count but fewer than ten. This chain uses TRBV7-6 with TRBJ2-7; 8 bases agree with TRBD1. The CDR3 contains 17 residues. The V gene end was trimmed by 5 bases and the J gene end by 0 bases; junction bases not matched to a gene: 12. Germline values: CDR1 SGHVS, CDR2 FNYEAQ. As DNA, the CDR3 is TGTGCCAGCAGCGATATCAGACAGGGGAGTCGCTCCTACGAGCAGTACTTC. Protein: CASSDIRQGSRSYEQYF. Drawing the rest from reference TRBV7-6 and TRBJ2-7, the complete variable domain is GAGVSQSPRYKVTKRGQDVALRCDPISGHVSLYWYRQALGQGPEFLTYFNYEAQQDKSGLPNDRFSAERPEGSISTLTIQRTEQRDSAMYRCASSDIRQGSRSYEQYFGPGTRLTVT.

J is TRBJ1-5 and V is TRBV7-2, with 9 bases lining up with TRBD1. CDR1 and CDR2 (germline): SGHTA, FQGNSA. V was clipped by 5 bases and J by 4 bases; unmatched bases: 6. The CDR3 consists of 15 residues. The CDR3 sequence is CASSQGTGSNQPQHF. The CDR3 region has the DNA TGTGCCAGCAGCCAGGGGACAGGGTCGAATCAGCCCCAGCATTTT.

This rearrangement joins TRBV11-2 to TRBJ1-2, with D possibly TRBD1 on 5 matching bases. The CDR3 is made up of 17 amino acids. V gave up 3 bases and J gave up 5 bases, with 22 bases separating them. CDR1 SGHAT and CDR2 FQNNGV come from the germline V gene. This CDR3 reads CASSFSPGEGLRYGYTF. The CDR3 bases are TGTGCCAGCAGCTTTAGCCCTGGGGAGGGGCTACGGTATGGCTACACCTTC.

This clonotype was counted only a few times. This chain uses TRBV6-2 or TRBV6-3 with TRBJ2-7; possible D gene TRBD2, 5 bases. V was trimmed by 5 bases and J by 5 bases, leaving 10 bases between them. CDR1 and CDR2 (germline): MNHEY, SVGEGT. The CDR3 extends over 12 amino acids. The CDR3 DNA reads TGTGCCAGCAGTAACCGGGAAGACGAGCAGTACTTC. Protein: CASSNREDEQYF.

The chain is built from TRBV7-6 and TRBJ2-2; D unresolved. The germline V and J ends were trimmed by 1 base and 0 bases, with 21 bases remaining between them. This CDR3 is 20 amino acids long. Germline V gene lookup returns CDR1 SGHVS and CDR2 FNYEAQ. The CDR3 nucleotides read TGTGCCAGCAGCTTAGAAATCGCTAGATACCTCACATCGAACACCGGGGAGCTGTTTTTT. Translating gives CASSLEIARYLTSNTGELFF.

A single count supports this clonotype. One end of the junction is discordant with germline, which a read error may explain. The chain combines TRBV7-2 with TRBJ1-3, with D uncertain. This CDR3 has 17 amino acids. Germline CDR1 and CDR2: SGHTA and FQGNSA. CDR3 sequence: CASSPHLRAASGNTKYF. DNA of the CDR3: TGTGCCAGCAGCCCTCACCTGCGGGCAGCCTCTGGAAACACCAAATATTTT.

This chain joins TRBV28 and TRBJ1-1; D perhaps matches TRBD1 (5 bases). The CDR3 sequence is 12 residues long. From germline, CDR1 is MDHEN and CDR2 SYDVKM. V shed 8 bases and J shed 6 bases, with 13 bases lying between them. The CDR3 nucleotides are TGTGCCAGCCGGCGCGGGGGTGCTGAAGCTTTCTTT. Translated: CASRRGGAEAFF.

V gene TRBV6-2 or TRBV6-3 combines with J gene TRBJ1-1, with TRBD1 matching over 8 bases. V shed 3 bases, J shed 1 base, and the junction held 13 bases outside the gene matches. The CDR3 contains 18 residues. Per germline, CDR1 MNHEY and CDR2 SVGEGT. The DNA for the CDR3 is TGTGCCAGCAGTTATCGCATAAAATCAGGGGGCCCGAACACTGAAGCTTTCTTT. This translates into CASSYRIKSGGPNTEAFF.

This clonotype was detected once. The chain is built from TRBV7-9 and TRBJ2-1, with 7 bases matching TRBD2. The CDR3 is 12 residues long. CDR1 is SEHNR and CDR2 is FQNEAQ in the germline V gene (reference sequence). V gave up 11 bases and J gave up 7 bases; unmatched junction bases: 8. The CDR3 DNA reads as TGTGCCGCTGGGAGGGTAGGGAATGAGCAGTTCTTC. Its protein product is CAAGRVGNEQFF.

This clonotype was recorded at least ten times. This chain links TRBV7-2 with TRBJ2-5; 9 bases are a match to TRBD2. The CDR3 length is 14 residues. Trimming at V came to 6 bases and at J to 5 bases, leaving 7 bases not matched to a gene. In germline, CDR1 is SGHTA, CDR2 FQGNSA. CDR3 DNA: TGTGCCAGCAGTTCGGGACTAGCTGCCGAGACCCAGTACTTC. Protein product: CASSSGLAAETQYF.

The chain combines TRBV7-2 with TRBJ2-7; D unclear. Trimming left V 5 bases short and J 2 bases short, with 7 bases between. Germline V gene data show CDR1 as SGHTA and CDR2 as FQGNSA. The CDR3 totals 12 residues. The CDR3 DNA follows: TGTGCCAGCAGCGCGTTTCCCTACGAGCAGTACTTC. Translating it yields CASSAFPYEQYF.

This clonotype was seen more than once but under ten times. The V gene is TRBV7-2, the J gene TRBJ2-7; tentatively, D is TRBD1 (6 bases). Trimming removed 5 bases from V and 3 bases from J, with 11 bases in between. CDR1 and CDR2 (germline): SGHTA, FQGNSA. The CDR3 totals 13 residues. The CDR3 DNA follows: TGTGCCAGCAGCCACAGGACAGTCTACGAGCAGTACTTC. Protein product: CASSHRTVYEQYF.

The CDR3 DNA sequence: TGTGCCACTGCTAGCGGGGGGTTAGATACGCAGTATTTT. This gives the protein CATASGGLDTQYF. The chain links TRBV7-2 to TRBJ2-3; TRBD2 matches at 11 bases. The CDR3 consists of 13 residues. Germline values: CDR1 SGHTA, CDR2 FQGNSA. J gave up 5 bases and V 10 bases, and 5 bases lay outside the gene matches. The entire variable domain, with the rest obtained from reference TRBV7-2 and TRBJ2-3, is as follows: GAGVSQSPSNKVTEKGKDVELRCDPISGHTALYWYRQSLGQGLEFLIYFQGNSAPDKSGLPSDRFSAERTGGSVSTLTIQRTQQEDSAVYLCATASGGLDTQYFGPGTRLTVL.

CDR3 sequence: CASSQRLGEQFF. The CDR3 DNA reads TGCGCCAGCAGCCAGCGCCTGGGGGAGCAGTTCTTC. This chain links TRBV4-1 with TRBJ2-1; no reliable D call. V was pared by 3 bases and J by 10 bases, with 10 bases between. Germline V gene sequence: CDR1 MGHRA, CDR2 YSYEKL. The length of the CDR3 is 12 residues.

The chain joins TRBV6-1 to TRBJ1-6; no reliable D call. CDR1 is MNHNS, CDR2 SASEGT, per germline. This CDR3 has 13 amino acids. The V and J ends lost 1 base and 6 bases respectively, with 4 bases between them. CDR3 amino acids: CASSEVLNSPLHF. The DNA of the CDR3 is TGTGCCAGCAGTGAAGTCCTTAATTCACCCCTCCACTTT.

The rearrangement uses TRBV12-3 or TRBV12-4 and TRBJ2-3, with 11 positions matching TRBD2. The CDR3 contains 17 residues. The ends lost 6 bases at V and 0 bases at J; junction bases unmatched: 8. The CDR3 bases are TGTGCCAGCAGGACCCGGACTAGCGGGCCTAGCACAGATACGCAGTATTTT. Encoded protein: CASRTRTSGPSTDTQYF.

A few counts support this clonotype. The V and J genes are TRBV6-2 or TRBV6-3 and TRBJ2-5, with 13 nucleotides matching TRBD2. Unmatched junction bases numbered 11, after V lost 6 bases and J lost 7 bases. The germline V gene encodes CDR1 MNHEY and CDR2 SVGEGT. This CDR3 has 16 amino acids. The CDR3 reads CASSPSGTSGTGTQYF. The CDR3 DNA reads TGTGCCAGCAGCCCCTCCGGGACTAGCGGGACAGGGACCCAGTACTTC.

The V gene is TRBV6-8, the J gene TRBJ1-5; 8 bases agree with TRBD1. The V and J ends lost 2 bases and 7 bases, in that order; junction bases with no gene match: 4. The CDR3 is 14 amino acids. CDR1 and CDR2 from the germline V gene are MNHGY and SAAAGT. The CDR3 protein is CASSYVDRAQPQHF. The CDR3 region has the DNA TGTGCCAGCAGTTACGTGGACAGGGCCCAGCCCCAGCATTTT.

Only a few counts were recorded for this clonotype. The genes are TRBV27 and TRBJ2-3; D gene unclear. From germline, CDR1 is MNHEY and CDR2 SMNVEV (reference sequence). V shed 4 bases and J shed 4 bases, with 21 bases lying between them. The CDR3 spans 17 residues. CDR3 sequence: CASSSFSLFEPADTQYF. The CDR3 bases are TGTGCCAGCAGTTCCTTTAGTCTCTTCGAACCGGCAGATACGCAGTATTTT.

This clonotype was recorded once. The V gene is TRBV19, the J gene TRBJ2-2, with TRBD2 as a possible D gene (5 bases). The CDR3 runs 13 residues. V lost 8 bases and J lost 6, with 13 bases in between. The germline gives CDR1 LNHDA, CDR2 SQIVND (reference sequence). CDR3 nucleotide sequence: TGTGCCAGTGAGCGACTACCTCCCGGGGAGCTGTTTTTT. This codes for CASERLPPGELFF.

The CDR3 sequence is CASSLALLGEQYF. Here the CDR3 DNA reads TGTGCCAGCAGCTTAGCACTCCTTGGGGAGCAGTACTTC. The chain links TRBV11-2 to TRBJ2-7, with no clear D. CDR3 length equals 13 residues. CDR1 is SGHAT and CDR2 is FQNNGV in the germline V gene. The V gene lost 1 base and the J gene lost 7 bases, with 11 bases spanning the gap. Full variable domain (missing parts from reference TRBV11-2 and TRBJ2-7): EAGVAQSPRYKIIEKRQSVAFWCNPISGHATLYWYQQILGQGPKLLIQFQNNGVVDDSQLPKDRFSAERLKGVDSTLKIQPAKLEDSAVYLCASSLALLGEQYFGPGTRLTVT.

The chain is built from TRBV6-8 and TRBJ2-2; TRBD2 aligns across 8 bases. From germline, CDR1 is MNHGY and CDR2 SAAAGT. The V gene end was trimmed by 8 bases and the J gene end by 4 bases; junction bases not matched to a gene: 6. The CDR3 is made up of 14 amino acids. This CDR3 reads CASWRGEFTGELFF. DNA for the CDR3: TGTGCCAGCTGGCGGGGGGAGTTCACCGGGGAGCTGTTTTTT.